Here is one TCR beta chain with its context. The table came from immunoSEQ multiplex PCR; TCRdb's copy has only in-frame clones and leaves some out. This table has about 140,000 clones, 76% appearing once. The data belong to a study of blood T cell repertoires in COVID-19. At the level of the study: Samples of COVID-19 (acute and convalescent) were obtained from the United States, Italy and Spain. PBMCs, B-cell-depleted T cells, or T cells were the source of the cDNA or gDNA that made up the material.

This CDR3 has 13 amino acids. Germline CDR1 is MNHEY and CDR2 is SMNVEV (reference sequence). Trimming took 8 bases from V and 3 from J; bases not matched to a gene: 6. The sample consisted of peripheral blood. This chain links TRBV27 with TRBJ2-7, with 8 bases lining up with TRBD2. The TCR was taken from a woman aged 80 or over with active or convalescent COVID-19. The CDR3 loop is CASLTGGVYEQYF. The CDR3 DNA is TGTGCCAGCCTTACGGGGGGGGTCTACGAGCAGTACTTC.